The present TCR beta chain was sequenced within a study of vaccination and CD4 T cells after COVID-19. The overall study: Median draw time for post-COVID samples was roughly 100 days post-diagnosis (range 35 to 161). Overlapping peptides of the spike proteins of SARS-CoV-2, HCoV-NL63, HCoV-OC43 and HCoV-229E were used for cell stimulation.

With regard to this clonotype: What it binds is not known.

Treatment in this sample: roughly 11-day PBMC culture with coronavirus spike peptide pools or control peptides (ViraFEST assay). Pre-COVID-19 pandemic sampling (2011-2018) yielded the unexposed donor's CD4+ T cells. Expansion of antigen-specific T cells with peptide pools by ViraFEST preceded sequencing of TCRs. Two million PBMCs per well were cultured with 9 to 10 IU/ml IL-2 and roughly 10 ug/ml peptide pools. The CDR3 is 15 residues long. Germline V gene data show CDR1 as SEHNR and CDR2 as FQNEAQ (reference sequence). Trimming removed 5 bases from V and 2 bases from J; junction bases left unmatched: 8. Cultured CD4+ T-cell DNA underwent Oncomine TCR Beta short-read sequencing. TCRdb re-called the PCR reads with MiXCR, one entry per CDR3 protein. This table holds some 5,000 distinct CDR3 sequences, 30% to 35% found once.

Input material: CD4+ T cells from blood, cultured in vitro. This chain connects TRBV7-9 to TRBJ2-7; 8 bases agree with TRBD1. This TCR derives from a human donor in good health. Here the CDR3 DNA reads TGTGCCAGCAGCCCCCGGACAGGGAATCCCTACGAGCAGTACTTC. Amino acid sequence: CASSPRTGNPYEQYF.